This T cell receptor beta chain derives from a study of cytomegalovirus exposure and HLA in healthy donors. At the level of the study: Ancestry clustering placed about four fifths of over 300 genotyped donors in the Caucasian-associated cluster. Study findings and constraints: Rarity held for most TCR sequences, but there were some public TCRs that occurred in many donors. One variant, a missense change in DCLRE1C, was linked in a later analysis to TCR beta V- and J-gene trimming. Relative to equally common others, HLA-associated TCR beta chains showed greater clonal expansion in a later analysis.

The CDR3 runs to 13 residues. Looked up from germline, CDR1 is GTSNPN and CDR2 is SVGIG (reference sequence). V lost 0 bases and J 12 bases, leaving 15 bases between the germline ends. PCR involved 60 Vbeta and 13 Jbeta primers. Profiling relied on immunoSEQ multiplex PCR, and the TCRdb table lists in-frame clones only, not all of them. The profile shows 150,000 to 200,000 clones, approximately 84% of them singletons. This clone was observed a single time. Its antigen is not known. The specimen was PBMCs. The gene calls are TRBV30 and TRBJ2-1; a possible D gene is TRBD2 (5 bases). The clonotype originates from a man aged 18 to 30 in good health and CMV-seropositive. The CDR3 spells CAWSVSRVKGQFF. CDR3 coding DNA: TGTGCCTGGAGTGTCTCGCGGGTAAAAGGGCAGTTCTTC.